This T cell receptor beta chain was sequenced for a study of spatial heterogeneity in lung cancer. Study-wide background: Detection consistently captured more beta-chain sequences than alpha-chain sequences. Overall study findings and caveats: Tumoral mutation counts were tracked by counts of expanded intratumoral alpha and beta TCRs.

TCRdb re-called the 5' RACE reads through MiXCR, storing one row per CDR3 protein. The sample records about 100,000 distinct CDR3 sequences, about 4.4% being singletons. Of note for this clonotype: What it binds is not known.

CDR1 and CDR2 (germline): WNHNN, SYGVQD (reference sequence). With 4 bases removed from V and 3 bases from J, the gap between germline ends came to 9 bases. The CDR3 length is 13 residues. Time point of the sample: sample taken at primary tumor resection. The donors were 70 or so patients with non-small cell lung cancer that was early-stage and untreated. The rearrangement uses TRBV10-1 and TRBJ2-5, with TRBD1 as a possible D gene (5 bases). Sequenced here: lung tumor tissue, sampled at surgery. This clonotype was obtained from a male donor with early-stage non-small cell lung cancer. The CDR3 loop is CASSGGREETQYF. The CDR3 DNA follows: TGCGCCAGCAGTGGCGGCAGGGAAGAGACCCAGTACTTC.